The 24 T cell receptor beta chains listed next were all sequenced from one sample in a study of cytomegalovirus exposure and HLA in healthy donors. Primers: 60 Vbeta forward and 13 Jbeta reverse. Profiled with immunoSEQ multiplex PCR; TCRdb holds only in-frame clones, not every one. The table shows some 170,000 clones, with about 81% occurring only once. Material: PBMCs. The origin of the receptors is a woman aged 18-29 years in good health and CMV-seronegative.

The chain recombines TRBV7-2 with TRBJ2-7, with a possible D match to TRBD1 (6 bases). Germline V gene sequence: CDR1 SGHTA, CDR2 FQGNSA. V lost 5 bases, J lost 9 bases, and 20 bases lay in between. The CDR3 loop spans 14 amino acids. CDR3 in amino acids: CASSGGGTTGRQYF. CDR3 DNA sequence: TGTGCCAGCAGCGGGGGTGGGACAACCGGAAGGCAGTACTTC.

On this clone itself: This same CDR3 is encoded by further DNA sequences in the sample. Here the CDR3 DNA reads TGCGCCAGCAGCACCGGGACAGGGGGAGAGACCCAGTACTTC. It encodes CASSTGTGGETQYF. The V and J genes are TRBV5-1 and TRBJ2-5, with 11 positions matching TRBD1. Losses at the gene ends were 4 bases for V and 4 bases for J; bases not matched to a gene: 3. The CDR3 has 14 amino acids. Germline loops: CDR1 SGHRS, CDR2 YFSETQ.

This chain connects TRBV7-2 to TRBJ2-5; 7 bases line up with TRBD2. TRBJ2-7 matches the DNA end more closely, so the J call is doubtful. CDR3 size: 14 residues. The germline V gene has CDR1 SGHTA and CDR2 FQGNSA. The CDR3 sequence is CASSLAGGRFEQYF. CDR3 DNA: TGTGCCAGCAGCTTAGCGGGAGGGCGGTTCGAGCAGTACTTC.

The genes are TRBV5-1 and TRBJ1-6, with a tentative D call TRBD1 (6 bases). Germline values: CDR1 SGHRS, CDR2 YFSETQ. The ends were cut back, 7 bases at V and 6 bases at J, with 11 bases in the middle. This CDR3 is 13 amino acids long. CDR3 DNA: TGCGCCAGCCACTCGGACAGTAATTCACCCCTCCACTTT. Amino acid sequence: CASHSDSNSPLHF.

The V gene is TRBV7-8, the J gene TRBJ2-1; 10 nucleotides align to TRBD2. Germline CDR1 SGHVS, CDR2 FQNEAQ. Trimming removed 8 bases from V and 9 bases from J; junction bases left unmatched: 10. This CDR3 is built from 14 residues. CDR3 nucleotides: TGTGCCAGCTGGCCCCTAGCGGGAGTCGGTGAGCAGTTCTTC. As protein: CASWPLAGVGEQFF.

The gene calls are TRBV19 and TRBJ1-1, with 10 bases that match TRBD1. The CDR3 consists of 15 residues. The V and J ends lost 7 bases and 3 bases, in that order; junction bases with no gene match: 8. CDR1 LNHDA and CDR2 SQIVND come from the germline V gene (reference sequence). This CDR3 reads CASTKPTGGYTEAFF. The DNA for the CDR3 is TGTGCCAGTACCAAGCCGACAGGGGGCTACACTGAAGCTTTCTTT.

This sequence joins TRBV5-4 and TRBJ2-7; 7 bases agree with TRBD1. Germline CDR1 SGHNT, CDR2 YYREEE (reference sequence). The junction had 11 bases not matched to a gene; V was cut back by 5 bases and J by 0 bases. This CDR3 comprises 16 residues. Here the CDR3 DNA reads TGTGCCAGCAGTGAATGGACAGGCCAAAGCTCCTACGAGCAGTACTTC. Protein: CASSEWTGQSSYEQYF.

This clone was seen a single time. The chain uses TRBV5-1 and TRBJ2-2; D is ambiguous. Trimming pared 1 base from V and 3 bases from J, leaving 4 bases between. There are 13 residues in the CDR3. CDR1 and CDR2 from the germline V gene are SGHRS and YFSETQ. CDR3 coding DNA: TGCGCCAGCAGCTTGCCTGACACCGGGGAGCTGTTTTTT. Translated, it gives CASSLPDTGELFF. The variable domain in full, with the rest retrieved from reference TRBV5-1 and TRBJ2-2, is KAGVTQTPRYLIKTRGQQVTLSCSPISGHRSVSWYQQTPGQGLQFLFEYFSETQRNKGNFPGRFSGRQFSNSRSEMNVSTLELGDSALYLCASSLPDTGELFFGEGSRLTVL.

This chain connects TRBV7-9 to TRBJ2-1, with 8 bases lining up with TRBD1. CDR1 is SEHNR and CDR2 is FQNEAQ in the germline V gene (reference sequence). The CDR3 extends over 14 amino acids. With V trimmed by 8 bases and J by 9 bases, 12 bases remained unmatched. CDR3 region: CASGRTGKKIEQFF. The CDR3 nucleotides read TGTGCCAGCGGAAGGACAGGGAAAAAAATTGAGCAGTTCTTC.

The V call is TRBV14, the J call TRBJ2-5; 15 bases line up with TRBD2. Losses at the gene ends were 4 bases for V and 4 bases for J; bases not matched to a gene: 7. The CDR3 has 17 amino acids. Germline CDR1 reads SGHDN; CDR2 reads FVKESK. The CDR3: CASSPGLAGGPRETQYF. As DNA, the CDR3 is TGTGCCAGCAGCCCCGGACTAGCGGGAGGGCCTCGAGAGACCCAGTACTTC.

The CDR3 DNA is TGTGCCAGCACCCTGGGAGGGGCTGGGCAGTTCTTC. As protein: CASTLGGAGQFF. The chain couples TRBV11-2 to TRBJ2-1; TRBD2 matches 7 bases. Germline CDR1 and CDR2: SGHAT and FQNNGV. Unmatched junction bases numbered 9, after V lost 7 bases and J lost 12 bases. This CDR3 is 12 amino acids long.

This clone was counted a few times. This chain uses TRBV5-4 with TRBJ2-3, with D perhaps matching TRBD1 (5 bases). This CDR3 is built from 14 residues. Trimming stripped 4 bases from V and 2 bases from J, with 11 bases between. The germline V gene has CDR1 SGHNT and CDR2 YYREEE (reference sequence). The CDR3 region is CASSLDKNTDTQYF. The CDR3 nucleotides are TGTGCCAGCAGCCTGGACAAGAACACAGATACGCAGTATTTT. The full variable domain, with the rest looked up from reference TRBV5-4 and TRBJ2-3, is ETGVTQSPTHLIKTRGQQVTLRCSSQSGHNTVSWYQQALGQGPQFIFQYYREEENGRGNFPPRFSGLQFPNYSSELNVNALELDDSALYLCASSLDKNTDTQYFGPGTRLTVL.

CDR3 sequence: CASSLRPPGQGNYEQYF. The CDR3 nucleotides read TGTGCCAGCAGCTTAAGGCCGCCCGGACAGGGGAACTACGAGCAGTACTTC. V and J are TRBV7-9 and TRBJ2-7, with TRBD1 matching 9 bases. CDR1 and CDR2 from the germline V gene are SEHNR and FQNEAQ (reference sequence). V lost 2 bases to trimming and J lost 3 bases; unmatched junction nucleotides: 11. CDR3 length: 17 amino acids.

V is TRBV19 and J is TRBJ1-5; a weak D match, TRBD1 (5 bases). Trimming cost V 1 base and J 7 bases, with 17 bases left between them. The CDR3 runs to 16 residues. Germline V CDR1 and CDR2: LNHDA, SQIVND (reference sequence). The CDR3: CASSIVDTGRSQPQHF. CDR3 sequence (DNA): TGTGCCAGTAGTATAGTAGACACAGGCAGAAGCCAGCCCCAGCATTTT.

The chain joins TRBV2 to TRBJ2-7; 7 bases agree with TRBD1. V lost 7 bases, J lost 0 bases, and 6 bases stayed unmatched. Per the germline V gene, CDR1 is SNHLY and CDR2 is FYNNEI. The CDR3 consists of 14 residues. The CDR3 region has the DNA TGTGCCAGCAATAGGCAGGGGGTCTCCTACGAGCAGTACTTC. This sequence encodes CASNRQGVSYEQYF.

The chain links TRBV30 to TRBJ1-2; D is undetermined. Germline-derived CDR1 and CDR2 are GTSNPN and SVGIG (reference sequence). Trimming removed 0 bases at V and 5 bases at J, with 4 bases between. There are 11 residues in the CDR3. The DNA of the CDR3 is TGTGCCTGGAGTGTTGTATATGGCTACACCTTC. Its protein is CAWSVVYGYTF.

J is TRBJ2-5 and V is TRBV18, with 12 bases fitting TRBD2. CDR3 size: 15 residues. V dropped 3 bases and J dropped 3; count of bases not matched to a gene: 2. The germline V gene has CDR1 KGHSH and CDR2 LQKENI. The CDR3 coding sequence is TGTGCCAGCTCACCGCTAGCGGGAGGGAAAGAGACCCAGTACTTC. Residues: CASSPLAGGKETQYF.

This clone was detected a few times. The chain uses TRBV19 and TRBJ2-3, with 8 bases fitting TRBD1. Losses at the gene ends were 6 bases for V and 4 bases for J; bases not matched to a gene: 9. This CDR3 region has 15 residues. Germline V gene lookup returns CDR1 LNHDA and CDR2 SQIVND (reference sequence). The CDR3 nucleotides are TGTGCCAGTAGCTCGACAGGGGCCAAGCCAGATACGCAGTATTTT. It specifies CASSSTGAKPDTQYF.

The V call is TRBV7-9, the J call TRBJ2-7; 7 bases match TRBD1. CDR1 and CDR2 (germline): SEHNR, FQNEAQ (reference sequence). The CDR3 runs 14 residues. J was trimmed by 5 bases and V by 2 bases; bases with no gene match: 6. Written as DNA, the CDR3 is TGTGCCAGCAGCTTACAGACAGGGTGGGACGAGCAGTACTTC. It translates to CASSLQTGWDEQYF.

The rearrangement links TRBV6-4 to TRBJ1-1; D gene unclear. Trimming cost V 2 bases and J 1 base, with 8 bases left between them. Germline V gene lookup returns CDR1 MRHNA and CDR2 SNTAGT. The CDR3 is made up of 14 amino acids. The CDR3 reads CASSDGTENTEAFF. CDR3 nucleotides: TGTGCCAGCAGTGACGGCACAGAGAACACTGAAGCTTTCTTT.

This rearrangement joins TRBV5-1 to TRBJ1-2, with D unresolved. Deletions cut 0 bases from V and 8 bases from J, with 17 bases between. Germline CDR1 SGHRS, CDR2 YFSETQ. The CDR3 has 15 amino acids. The CDR3 bases are TGCGCCAGCAGCTTGGATGGCGGATCCCCGAGGGGCTACACCTTC. Translation: CASSLDGGSPRGYTF.

V gene TRBV7-9 combines with J gene TRBJ2-5; 11 nucleotides line up with TRBD1. The V gene end was trimmed by 4 bases and the J gene end by 8 bases; junction bases not matched to a gene: 9. Germline CDR1 reads SEHNR; CDR2 reads FQNEAQ (reference sequence). CDR3 length: 15 amino acids. Here the CDR3 reads CASSSGQGARLTQYF. DNA of the CDR3: TGTGCCAGCAGCTCCGGACAGGGGGCGCGTTTAACCCAGTACTTC. Looking up the rest from reference TRBV7-9 and TRBJ2-5 gives the full variable domain: DTGVSQNPRHKITKRGQNVTFRCDPISEHNRLYWYRQTLGQGPEFLTYFQNEAQLEKSRLLSDRFSAERPKGSFSTLEIQRTEQGDSAMYLCASSSGQGARLTQYFGPGTRLLVL.

This clone was observed once. Other DNA sequences in this sample translate to the same CDR3. The chain links TRBV18 to TRBJ1-4; D not certain. The germline V gene has CDR1 KGHSH and CDR2 LQKENI. The CDR3 contains 15 residues. V lost 3 bases to trimming and J lost 0 bases, with 8 bases between them. The CDR3 DNA is TGTGCCAGCTCACCCCGGGAGGCAACTAATGAAAAACTGTTTTTT. Encoded protein: CASSPREATNEKLFF.

This chain uses TRBV11-2 with TRBJ1-6; D is ambiguous. The ends were cut back, 4 bases at V and 5 bases at J, with 15 bases in the middle. CDR1 SGHAT and CDR2 FQNNGV come from the germline V gene. The CDR3 is 16 residues long. The CDR3 sequence is CASSSHLATNNSPLHF. DNA of the CDR3: TGTGCCAGCAGCTCACACCTGGCCACAAATAATTCACCCCTCCACTTT.